This T cell receptor (beta chain) derives from a study of blood T cell repertoires in COVID-19. The CDR3 runs 17 residues. Germline values: CDR1 SGHAT, CDR2 FQNNGV. V was clipped by 1 base and J by 2 bases; unmatched bases: 5. Only in-frame clones appear in the TCRdb table, and some are missing; sequencing was by immunoSEQ multiplex PCR. The sample has 130,000 to 150,000 clones; approximately 80% are singletons. The sequence was obtained from a human donor with acute or convalescent COVID-19. The donor label of this sample is uncertain. The sequencing input was peripheral blood. This chain joins TRBV11-2 and TRBJ1-3, with 10 bases aligning to TRBD1. CDR3: CASSLGQGAKAGNTIYF. CDR3 DNA sequence: TGTGCCAGCAGCTTAGGACAGGGGGCAAAGGCTGGAAACACCATATATTTT.